This passage covers 25 T cell receptor beta chains from one sample sequenced in a study of T cells in Graves' hyperthyroidism and ophthalmopathy. Authors of the study amplified TCR beta CDR3 regions from RNA transcripts. Primed by the HTBI set, a first-round RT-PCR was run on the TCR CDR3. Via MiXCR, TCRdb re-called the multiplex PCR reads, giving one row per CDR3 protein. The data hold approximately 380,000 distinct CDR3 sequences, with about a fifth observed a single time. Sequenced material: blood. These receptors were collected from a woman aged 18-29 years with Graves' hyperthyroidism.

The chain recombines TRBV12-3 or TRBV12-4 with TRBJ1-2; D gene unclear. Trimming shortened V by 7 bases and J by 4 bases, and 7 bases separated the two germline ends. The CDR3 loop spans 11 amino acids. The CDR3 DNA follows: TGTGCCAGCACCCAGTTCTATGGCTACACCTTC. Residues: CASTQFYGYTF.

At least ten counts were recorded for this clonotype. This sequence joins TRBV25-1 and TRBJ2-2; D remains ambiguous. Trimming removed 5 bases from V and 0 bases from J, with 13 bases in between. This CDR3 has 16 residues. Germline V CDR1 and CDR2: MGHDK, SYGVNS. This chain's CDR3 is CASSRGRRANTGELFF. The DNA for the CDR3 is TGTGCCAGCAGTCGAGGACGGCGCGCGAACACCGGGGAGCTGTTTTTT.

The sample holds many counts of this clonotype. V usage is TRBV2 and J usage is TRBJ1-2; D is undetermined. Trimming cost V 6 bases and J 3 bases, with 20 bases left between them. The CDR3 runs to 16 residues. Germline V CDR1 and CDR2: SNHLY, FYNNEI. CDR3 coding DNA: TGTGCCAGCAGCGCACCCACCGAGCAGGAAGACTATGGCTACACCTTC. Translated, it gives CASSAPTEQEDYGYTF.

This rearrangement joins TRBV20-1 to TRBJ2-4; D gene unclear. The V end was cut by 0 bases, the J end by 6 bases, with 12 bases between. The CDR3 totals 14 residues. In germline, CDR1 is DFQATT, CDR2 SNEGSKA (reference sequence). The CDR3 protein is CSARERGARNIQYF. Written as DNA, the CDR3 is TGCAGTGCTAGAGAGCGCGGAGCCCGAAACATTCAGTACTTC.

This clonotype was observed at least ten times. The rearrangement links TRBV6-1 to TRBJ2-5; no reliable D call. Germline-derived CDR1 and CDR2 are MNHNS and SASEGT. The CDR3 spans 15 residues. Deletions cut 6 bases from V and 0 bases from J, with 14 bases between. The CDR3 DNA reads TGTGCCAGCAGCAGTACTCGGACGGACCAAGAGACCCAGTACTTC. It translates to CASSSTRTDQETQYF.

A word on this clonotype: A much bigger clone sits one base away, suggesting this may be a read error. The rearrangement uses TRBV9 and TRBJ1-5, with 8 bases aligning to TRBD1. The CDR3 is made up of 15 amino acids. Germline loops: CDR1 SGDLS, CDR2 YYNGEE. CDR3 amino acids: CASCVGTGLNQPQHF. The CDR3 DNA is TGTGCCAGCTGCGTAGGGACAGGTCTAAATCAGCCCCAGCATTTT.

This clonotype was picked up many times. This chain uses TRBV6-2 or TRBV6-3 with TRBJ2-7, with a possible D match to TRBD1 (6 bases). Between the trimmed V and J ends, which lost 2 bases and 6 bases, there was a span of 8 bases. This CDR3 spans 12 amino acids. The germline V gene has CDR1 MNHEY and CDR2 SVGEGT. The CDR3 reads CASSYRTVEQYF. The CDR3 DNA is TGTGCCAGCAGTTACCGGACAGTCGAGCAGTACTTC.

Ten or more counts support this clonotype. CDR3 residues: CASRHLAGEVVEQFF. The DNA for the CDR3 is TGCGCCAGCCGCCACCTAGCGGGGGAGGTGGTAGAGCAGTTCTTC. The chain employs TRBV5-1 and TRBJ2-1; 10 nucleotides agree with TRBD2. The CDR3 is made up of 15 amino acids. Trimming at V came to 7 bases and at J to 10 bases, leaving 14 bases not matched to a gene. CDR1 and CDR2 (germline): SGHRS, YFSETQ.

This clonotype was counted at least ten times. The chain combines TRBV28 with TRBJ1-2, with 8 bases matching TRBD1. This CDR3 is 15 amino acids long. The germline V gene encodes CDR1 MDHEN and CDR2 SYDVKM. V lost 7 bases and J lost 4; bases outside the gene matches: 11. The CDR3 is CASTAPRGQGYGYTF. DNA for the CDR3: TGTGCCAGCACCGCACCCAGGGGGCAGGGCTATGGCTACACCTTC.

This chain connects TRBV20-1 to TRBJ1-1, with D possibly matching TRBD1 (6 bases). Germline lookup yields CDR1 DFQATT and CDR2 SNEGSKA (reference sequence). The CDR3 extends over 14 amino acids. V was shortened by 3 bases and J by 0 bases, with 11 bases between the two germline ends. The CDR3 reads CSASRGGVNTEAFF. Here the CDR3 DNA reads TGCAGTGCTAGCAGGGGAGGCGTGAACACTGAAGCTTTCTTT.

There are many counts of this clonotype. This sequence joins TRBV6-5 and TRBJ1-1, with TRBD1 matching over 10 bases. The ends lost 6 bases at V and 7 bases at J; junction bases unmatched: 8. CDR1 is MNHEY and CDR2 is SVGAGI in the germline V gene. CDR3 size: 14 residues. This chain's CDR3 is CASRISTGGYEAFF. CDR3 DNA: TGTGCCAGCAGGATCTCGACAGGGGGCTATGAAGCTTTCTTT.

This clonotype has ten or more counts. V is TRBV27 and J is TRBJ2-7; D may correspond to TRBD1 or TRBD2 (5 bases each). This CDR3 has 13 residues. Per the germline V gene, CDR1 is MNHEY and CDR2 is SMNVEV (reference sequence). V lost 10 bases to trimming and J lost 5 bases, with 18 bases between them. The CDR3 bases are TGTGCCACATGGCGGAAGGGACGCAACGAGCAGTACTTC. It encodes CATWRKGRNEQYF.

This clonotype was found many times. The V call is TRBV27, the J call TRBJ1-5; D gene uncertain. Per germline, CDR1 MNHEY and CDR2 SMNVEV (reference sequence). Trimming stripped 3 bases from V and 3 bases from J, with 12 bases between. This CDR3 has 15 residues. CDR3 DNA: TGTGCCAGCAGTTTTAGGGCCGCTTCCAATCAGCCCCAGCATTTT. This translates into CASSFRAASNQPQHF.

The rearrangement uses TRBV30 and TRBJ1-3, with a possible D match to TRBD1 (5 bases). With 3 bases removed from V and 0 bases from J, the gap between germline ends came to 12 bases. This CDR3 is 15 amino acids long. Germline CDR1 and CDR2: GTSNPN and SVGIG (reference sequence). CDR3 protein: CAWRPRGVSGNTIYF. CDR3 nucleotide sequence: TGTGCCTGGAGACCCCGAGGGGTCTCTGGAAACACCATATATTTT.

This clonotype came up a few times. CDR3 coding DNA: TGTGCCTGGTCCGGAGGATGGGCTGAAGCTTTCTTT. It encodes CAWSGGWAEAFF. The rearrangement uses TRBV30 and TRBJ1-1; D is uncertain. With 5 bases removed from V and 6 bases from J, the gap between germline ends came to 13 bases. Germline assignment: CDR1 GTSNPN and CDR2 SVGIG (reference sequence). This CDR3 is built from 12 residues. Supplemented by reference TRBV30 and TRBJ1-1, the full variable domain reads SQTIHQWPATLVQPVGSPLSLECTVEGTSNPNLYWYRQAAGRGLQLLFYSVGIGQISSEVPQNLSASRPQDRQFILSSKKLLLSDSGFYLCAWSGGWAEAFFGQGTRLTVV.

This clonotype was picked up many times. V and J are TRBV2 and TRBJ1-5; no clear D gene. The CDR3 sequence is 13 residues long. Germline loops: CDR1 SNHLY, CDR2 FYNNEI. V dropped 8 bases and J dropped 7 bases, with 15 bases sitting between them. The CDR3 reads CASLPGLGQPQHF. The CDR3 DNA follows: TGTGCCAGCCTTCCGGGCTTGGGGCAGCCCCAGCATTTT.

This clonotype was observed a handful of times. V is TRBV3-1 and J is TRBJ1-5, with unresolved D. V dropped 3 bases and J dropped 4 bases, with 13 bases sitting between them. Germline V gives CDR1 LGHDT, CDR2 YNNKEL (reference sequence). This CDR3 contains 15 residues. The CDR3: CASSHLAHPNQPQHF. Here the CDR3 DNA reads TGTGCCAGCAGCCATCTCGCACACCCAAATCAGCCCCAGCATTTT.

This clonotype occurred many times. The chain links TRBV29-1 to TRBJ1-5; a possible D gene is TRBD1 (6 bases). This CDR3 contains 12 residues. The germline V and J ends were trimmed by 4 bases and 5 bases, with 9 bases remaining between them. Germline loops: CDR1 SQVTM, CDR2 ANQGSEA. CDR3 nucleotide sequence: TGCAGCGTTGGCGGGGGCGATCAGCCCCAGCATTTT. Translated: CSVGGGDQPQHF.

Comments on this clonotype: A much bigger clone sits one base away, suggesting this may be a read error. This chain uses TRBV13 with TRBJ2-7; D is possibly TRBD2 (5 bases). CDR3 length: 14 amino acids. V dropped 8 bases and J dropped 3 bases, with 17 bases sitting between them. The V gene's germline CDR1 is PRHDT and CDR2 FYEKMQ (reference sequence). CDR3 in DNA: TGTGCCAGCTGGACCGACTACAATGACTACGAGCAGTACTTC. Translated, it gives CASWTDYNDYEQYF.

This clonotype has at least ten counts. The genes are TRBV10-2 and TRBJ1-5, with D perhaps matching TRBD1 (5 bases). The length of the CDR3 is 14 residues. Germline V lookup: CDR1 WSHSY, CDR2 SAAADI. V gave up 6 bases and J gave up 7 bases, with 16 bases separating them. The CDR3 region is CASRAWGGQQPQHF. In DNA, the CDR3 is TGCGCCAGCAGAGCCTGGGGGGGTCAACAGCCCCAGCATTTT.

Ten or more counts support this clonotype. J is TRBJ2-2 and V is TRBV6-5; 11 bases line up with TRBD1. CDR3 length: 17 amino acids. V lost 4 bases, J lost 6 bases, and 10 bases stayed unmatched. Germline V CDR1 and CDR2: MNHEY, SVGAGI. The CDR3 is CASSSGQGARTSGELFF. CDR3 nucleotide sequence: TGTGCCAGCAGTTCCGGACAGGGGGCGAGAACGTCCGGGGAGCTGTTTTTT.

This clonotype was seen repeatedly, ten times or more. DNA for the CDR3: TGTGCCAGCAGCTTAGGGATTAATAGCAATCAGCCCCAGCATTTT. Protein product: CASSLGINSNQPQHF. The V and J genes are TRBV7-2 and TRBJ1-5; D remains ambiguous. In germline, CDR1 is SGHTA, CDR2 FQGNSA. The V gene lost 1 base and the J gene lost 0 bases, with 7 bases spanning the gap. The CDR3 is made up of 15 amino acids.

The sample holds a few counts of this clonotype. This may come from a read error, since a much larger clone is one base off. The V call is TRBV12-3 or TRBV12-4, the J call TRBJ1-2; D is undetermined. This CDR3 comprises 14 residues. CDR3 DNA sequence: TGTGCCAGCAGTTTAGCGGTTTTAACGGGTGGCTGCACCTTC. This encodes CASSLAVLTGGCTF.

This clonotype was observed many times. The chain employs TRBV24-1 and TRBJ1-5, with D tentatively TRBD1 (6 bases). The V and J ends lost 3 bases and 3 bases respectively, with 11 bases between them. Germline V CDR1 and CDR2: KGHDR, SFDVKD. The CDR3 is 15 amino acids. This chain's CDR3 is CATSDTGAANQPQHF. CDR3 in DNA: TGTGCCACCAGTGATACGGGGGCGGCCAATCAGCCCCAGCATTTT.

This sequence joins TRBV13 and TRBJ1-1; D may be TRBD1 (5 bases). The CDR3 sequence is 14 residues long. V lost 4 bases and J 6 bases, leaving 15 bases between the germline ends. CDR1 PRHDT and CDR2 FYEKMQ come from the germline V gene (reference sequence). DNA for the CDR3: TGTGCCAGCAGCTCCGCCACAGGTTTCTCTGAAGCTTTCTTT. Its protein is CASSSATGFSEAFF.